A selection of T cell receptor beta chains follows, all from one sample in a study of blood T cell repertoires in COVID-19. The repertoire was sequenced with immunoSEQ multiplex PCR; TCRdb's copy has only in-frame clones and lacks some. The table has 250,000 to 300,000 clones, less than 90% seen once. Sequences were obtained from peripheral blood. These receptors all stem from a woman aged 70-85 years with COVID-19, enrolled during active disease. Both conserved end residues are part of each CDR3. The D gene is left open where the match is weak. Size is omitted from some rows. Given values are once, few, many or a class for expanded clones.

TRBV19	.	TRBJ2-5	.	TGTGCCAGTAGTGGCAGACTGAGAGAGACCCAGTACTTC	CASSGRLRETQYF
TRBV2	.	TRBJ2-5	.	TGTGCCAGCAGTGCCGGACAGCAAGAGACCCAGTACTTC	CASSAGQQETQYF
TRBV3-1/TRBV3-2	.	TRBJ1-1	.	TGTGCCAGCAGCCCCAACCGGGTGATAGCTTTCTTT	CASSPNRVIAFF
TRBV18	.	TRBJ2-7	TRBD1	TGTGCCAGCTCACCGGGACAGGGGACTCACGAGCAGTACTTC	CASSPGQGTHEQYF
TRBV6-5	.	TRBJ2-5	.	TGTGCCAGCGCGATAGCGAGTGGGCCGGAGACCCAGTACTTC	CASAIASGPETQYF
TRBV7-2	once	TRBJ2-5	TRBD2	TGTGCCAGCAGCCCCCAGCGGGGGGGCGGAGAGACCCAGTACTTC	CASSPQRGGGETQYF
TRBV6-6	.	TRBJ1-1	.	TGTGCCAGCACCCAGACAGTGTGGGCCGAAGCTTTCTTT	CASTQTVWAEAFF
TRBV13	.	TRBJ2-1	TRBD2	TGTGCCAGCAGCTTAGTGACTAGCGGGAACAATGAGCAGTTCTTC	CASSLVTSGNNEQFF
TRBV30	once	TRBJ1-1	TRBD1	TGTGCCTCAAAGACCGACAGGGGGCTTTTCCTGAACACTGAAGCTTTCTTT	CASKTDRGLFLNTEAFF
TRBV29-1	once	TRBJ1-2	.	TGCAGCGTTCGTACAGGGTCTAACTATGGCTACACCTTC	CSVRTGSNYGYTF
TRBV25-1	few	TRBJ1-2	.	TGTGCCAGCAGTGAATATGGGGGGGCCTATGGCTACACCTTC	CASSEYGGAYGYTF
TRBV19	.	TRBJ2-7	.	TGTGCCAGTAGTTCACAACGACAGGTGGGACCCGAGCAGTACTTC	CASSSQRQVGPEQYF
TRBV6-4	.	TRBJ2-7	.	TGTGCCAGCAGTGAACAAAGTACAGGGATGTGGTACGAGCAGTACTTC	CASSEQSTGMWYEQYF
TRBV3-1/TRBV3-2	.	TRBJ1-5	.	TGTGCCAGCAGCCAAGATTCCAGGACAACCACCGGGCCCCAGCATTTT	CASSQDSRTTTGPQHF
TRBV7-2	.	TRBJ1-4	.	TGTGCCAGCAGCTTAGATTCTGGGACATACAATGAAAAACTGTTTTTT	CASSLDSGTYNEKLFF
TRBV19	.	TRBJ1-5	.	TGTGCCAGCCCCTTCCGGATTGATCGGGGGGGCAATCAGCCCCAGCATTTT	CASPFRIDRGGNQPQHF
TRBV3-1/TRBV3-2	few	TRBJ2-1	TRBD2	TGTGCCAGTAAGACTAGCGGGAGGAATGAGCAGTTCTTC	CASKTSGRNEQFF
TRBV5-1	.	TRBJ2-2	.	TGCGCCAGCAGCTTGGCGCAGGCCTCCACCGGGGAGCTGTTTTTT	CASSLAQASTGELFF
TRBV9	.	TRBJ2-7	TRBD1	TGTGCCAGCAGCGTTGGGGACAGCTCCTACGAGCAGTACTTC	CASSVGDSSYEQYF
TRBV28	.	TRBJ1-3	.	TGTGCCAGCAGTTTATCGGGTAGAAACACCATATATTTT	CASSLSGRNTIYF
TRBV9	.	TRBJ1-6	TRBD1	TGTGCCAGCAGCGTAGGGGGGGACAGGGTAAATTCACCCCTCCACTTT	CASSVGGDRVNSPLHF
TRBV9	.	TRBJ1-3	.	TGTGCCAGCAGCGTAGGGGGGACAGGAAACACCATATATTTT	CASSVGGTGNTIYF
TRBV7-2	.	TRBJ1-2	.	TGTGCCAGCAGCTGGGGGGGACGGCCGTATTTGGGCTACACCTTC	CASSWGGRPYLGYTF
TRBV7-2	once	TRBJ1-2	.	TGTGCCAGCAGCTCAAGGGTGGAGCGGGGCTACACCTTC	CASSSRVERGYTF
TRBV5-1	.	TRBJ2-7	TRBD2	TGCGCCAGCAGCTTGGAAGTTTCTAGCGGGGGCGAGCAGTACTTC	CASSLEVSSGGEQYF
TRBV12-5	.	TRBJ1-2	.	TGTGCTAGTGGTTTCAGGACAGAAGGCTACACCTTC	CASGFRTEGYTF
TRBV7-6	.	TRBJ2-3	TRBD1	TGTGCCAGCAGCTCGACAGGGCCTTCCACAGATACGCAGTATTTT	CASSSTGPSTDTQYF